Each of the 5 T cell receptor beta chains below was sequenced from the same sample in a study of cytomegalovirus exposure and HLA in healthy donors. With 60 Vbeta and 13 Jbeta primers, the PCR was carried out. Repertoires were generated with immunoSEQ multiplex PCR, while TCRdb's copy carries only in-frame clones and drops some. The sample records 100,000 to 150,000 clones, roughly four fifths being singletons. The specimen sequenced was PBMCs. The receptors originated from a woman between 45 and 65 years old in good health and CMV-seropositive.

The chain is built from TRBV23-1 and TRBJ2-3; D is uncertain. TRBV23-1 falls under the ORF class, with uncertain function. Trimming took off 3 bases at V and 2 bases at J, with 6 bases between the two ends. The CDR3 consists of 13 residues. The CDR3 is CASSHLSTDTQYF. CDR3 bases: TGCGCCAGCAGTCATCTATCCACAGATACGCAGTATTTT.

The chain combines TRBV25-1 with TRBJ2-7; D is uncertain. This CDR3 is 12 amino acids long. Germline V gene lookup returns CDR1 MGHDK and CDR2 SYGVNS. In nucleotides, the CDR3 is TGTGCAGCAACGGGTAGCTCCTACGAGCAGTACTTC. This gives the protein CAATGSSYEQYF.

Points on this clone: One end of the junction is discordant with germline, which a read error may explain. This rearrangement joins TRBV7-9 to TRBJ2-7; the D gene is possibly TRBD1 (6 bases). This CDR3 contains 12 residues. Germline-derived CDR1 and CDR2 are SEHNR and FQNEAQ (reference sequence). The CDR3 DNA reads TGTTCCAGCAGCTCGACAGGCTACGAGCAGTACTTC. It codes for CSSSSTGYEQYF.

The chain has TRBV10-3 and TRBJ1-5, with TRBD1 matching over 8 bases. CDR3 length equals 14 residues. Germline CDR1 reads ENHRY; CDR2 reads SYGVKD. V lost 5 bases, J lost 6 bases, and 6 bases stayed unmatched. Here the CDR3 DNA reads TGTGCCATCAGTCAGGACAGGGACGGTCAGCCCCAGCATTTT. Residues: CAISQDRDGQPQHF.

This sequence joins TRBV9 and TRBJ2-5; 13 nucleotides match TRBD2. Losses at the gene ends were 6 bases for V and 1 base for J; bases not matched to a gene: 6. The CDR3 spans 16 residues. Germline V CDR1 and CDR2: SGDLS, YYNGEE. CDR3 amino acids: CASTLTSGGAQETQYF. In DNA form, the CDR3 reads TGTGCCAGCACCCTAACTAGCGGGGGGGCCCAAGAGACCCAGTACTTC.